The clone carrying this T cell receptor beta chain has a handful of counts. Its antigen is not identified. This sample stems from a study of breast tumors, draining lymph nodes, adjacent tissues. Study findings and constraints: Luminal-like breast cancer showed significantly higher tumor–nontumor repertoire similarity than basal-like. Data only fit, rather than demonstrated, lymph node origin of most tumor T cells.

The V gene's germline CDR1 is SGHNT and CDR2 YYREEE (reference sequence). Trimming removed 3 bases at V and 6 bases at J, with 15 bases between. The CDR3 extends over 15 amino acids. Axillary draining lymph nodes of breast cancer patients supplied the node samples. TCRdb used MiXCR to reprocess the multiplex PCR reads, holding one entry per CDR3 protein. The sample has under 350,000 distinct CDR3 sequences, under 35% seen once. The material sequenced was axillary lymph node tissue. The chain has TRBV5-4 and TRBJ2-2; D remains unclear. The sequence came from a female donor with breast cancer. Some clones in this sample may be carry-over from other donors' samples. CDR3 protein: CASSSGLQNPGELFF. In DNA form, the CDR3 reads TGTGCCAGCAGCTCCGGGCTACAGAATCCCGGGGAGCTGTTTTTT.